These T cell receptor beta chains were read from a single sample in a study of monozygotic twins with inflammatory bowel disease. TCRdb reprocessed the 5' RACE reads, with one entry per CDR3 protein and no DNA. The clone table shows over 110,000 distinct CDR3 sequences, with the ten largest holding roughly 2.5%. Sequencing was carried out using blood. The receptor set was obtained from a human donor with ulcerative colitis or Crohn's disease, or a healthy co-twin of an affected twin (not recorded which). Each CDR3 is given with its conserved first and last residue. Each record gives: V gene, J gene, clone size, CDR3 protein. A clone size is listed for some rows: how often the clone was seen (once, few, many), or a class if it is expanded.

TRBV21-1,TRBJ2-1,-,CASSKTGTSGGAYNEQFF
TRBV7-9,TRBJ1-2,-,CASSFPTDGYTF
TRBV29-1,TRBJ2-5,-,CSVLGAGGETQYF
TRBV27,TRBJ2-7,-,CASSLTAGGQYEQYF
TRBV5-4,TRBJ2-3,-,CASSLGGLWDTDTQYF
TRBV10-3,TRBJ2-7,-,CAISGTDTGYEQYF
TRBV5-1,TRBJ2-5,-,CASSPQGQGKGETQYF
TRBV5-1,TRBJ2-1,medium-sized,CASSRWTGENEQFF
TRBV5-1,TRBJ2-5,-,CASSLGDRSQETQYF
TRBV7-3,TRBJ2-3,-,CASAGGRLDTQYF
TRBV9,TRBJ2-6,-,CASKSSGANVLTF
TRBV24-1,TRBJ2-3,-,CATSDPWPDTQYF
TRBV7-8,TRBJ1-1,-,CASRRGQTHPGTFF
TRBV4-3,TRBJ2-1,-,CASSQDLWDRTYNEQFF
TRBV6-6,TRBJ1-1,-,CASSKGQSDTEAFF
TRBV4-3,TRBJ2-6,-,CASSQEVTGSGANVLTF
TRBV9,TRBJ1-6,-,CASSVEVSEDSPLHF
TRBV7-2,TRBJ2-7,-,CASSFDYRVEQYF
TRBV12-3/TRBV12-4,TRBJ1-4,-,CASSFRGVNEKLFF
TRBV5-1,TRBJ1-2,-,CASSMQGGYGYTF
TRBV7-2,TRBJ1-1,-,CASSARDGLSRTEAFF
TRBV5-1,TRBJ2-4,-,CASSGQGNMQYF
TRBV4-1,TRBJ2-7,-,CASSYTGGSSYEQYF
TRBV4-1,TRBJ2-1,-,CASSQEGWSGEQFF
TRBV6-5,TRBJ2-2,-,CASSYVAGAGPGELFF
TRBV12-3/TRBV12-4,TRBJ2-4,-,CASSSGLAGLAKNIQYF
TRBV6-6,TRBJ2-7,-,CAIGEGSLDEQYF
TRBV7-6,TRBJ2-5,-,CASSLGSSGGKTQYF
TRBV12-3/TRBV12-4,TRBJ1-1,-,CASSFLQEKAFF
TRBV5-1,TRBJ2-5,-,CASSYRVETQYF
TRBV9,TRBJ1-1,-,CASSPQYGDTEAFF
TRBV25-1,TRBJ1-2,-,CASTAGTGGSGYTF
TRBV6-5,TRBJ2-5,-,CASSSGTGETQYF
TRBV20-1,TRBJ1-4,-,CSARSGDYATNEKLFF
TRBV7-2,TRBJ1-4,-,CASSLDMVTNEKLFF
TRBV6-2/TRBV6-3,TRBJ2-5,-,CASSYSGQILIETQYF
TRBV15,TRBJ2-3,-,CASTGTWGDTQYF
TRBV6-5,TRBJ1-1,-,CASIGGPTTEAFF